This TCR beta chain was profiled in a study of T cell responses to AZD1222 COVID-19 vaccine. From germline, CDR1 is ENHRY and CDR2 SYGVKD. This CDR3 comprises 16 residues. V was pared by 0 bases and J by 0 bases, with 6 bases between. Profiling relied on immunoSEQ multiplex PCR, and the TCRdb table lists in-frame clones only, not all of them. The repertoire holds more than 85,000 clones, with 84% as singletons. This chain uses TRBV10-3 with TRBJ2-6; no definite D call. The clonotype comes from an adult who received the AZD1222 COVID-19 vaccine. This specimen was peripheral blood, taken 28 days after the second AZD1222 dose. CDR3 sequence (DNA): TGTGCCATCAGTGAGTCGGGAAGCTCTGGGGCCAACGTCCTGACTTTC. It specifies CAISESGSSGANVLTF.